A single sample is the source of the 9 T cell receptor beta chains below, sequenced in a study of T cells in Graves' hyperthyroidism and ophthalmopathy. The CDR3 regions of TCR beta were amplified from RNA transcripts. The HTBI primer set served for first-round RT-PCR of the TCR CDR3. TCRdb re-called the multiplex PCR reads with MiXCR, one entry per CDR3 protein. The sample holds some 50,000 distinct CDR3 sequences; approximately 50% are singletons and the top ten take roughly 30%. The sample consisted of peripheral blood or thyroid tissue (not recorded which). These receptors were collected from a man aged 18 to 35 with Graves' hyperthyroidism.

The genes are TRBV7-1 and TRBJ1-6; TRBD1 agrees at 7 bases. TRBV7-1 is flagged as an ORF with uncertain function. Germline trimming cut 7 bases from V and 7 bases from J; bases unmatched to any gene: 7. CDR3 length: 14 residues. CDR3 sequence (DNA): TGTGCCAGCACCGCAGGGGGTCGGAATTCACCCCTCCACTTT. This translates into CASTAGGRNSPLHF.

This clonotype was observed at least ten times. This chain connects TRBV6-5 to TRBJ1-3; unclear D gene. The germline V gene encodes CDR1 MNHEY and CDR2 SVGAGI. This CDR3 has 15 amino acids. V shed 1 base and J shed 4 bases, with 11 bases lying between them. CDR3 residues: CASSYYGSSGNTIYF. CDR3 bases: TGTGCCAGCAGTTACTACGGTTCATCAGGAAACACCATATATTTT.

The chain carries TRBV2 and TRBJ1-2; 7 bases are a match to TRBD1. Per germline, CDR1 SNHLY and CDR2 FYNNEI. This CDR3 is built from 13 residues. Trimming cost V 6 bases and J 8 bases; bases outside gene matches: 9. CDR3 amino acids: CASSYSDRVGYTF. The DNA for the CDR3 is TGTGCCAGCAGCTACAGCGACAGGGTCGGCTACACCTTC. The full variable domain, completed using reference TRBV2 and TRBJ1-2, is EPEVTQTPSHQVTQMGQEVILRCVPISNHLYFYWYRQILGQKVEFLVSFYNNEISEKSEIFDDQFSVERPDGSNFTLKIRSTKLEDSAMYFCASSYSDRVGYTFGSGTRLTVV.

This clonotype was seen many times. The chain recombines TRBV20-1 with TRBJ1-1, with a possible D match to TRBD1 (6 bases). The ends were cut back, 5 bases at V and 4 bases at J, with 17 bases in the middle. The germline V gene encodes CDR1 DFQATT and CDR2 SNEGSKA (reference sequence). This CDR3 has 14 residues. DNA for the CDR3: TGCAGTGCTTGGACACAGGGTGTGAGCACTGAAGCTTTCTTT. It yields the protein CSAWTQGVSTEAFF.

This chain joins TRBV5-6 and TRBJ1-2; D ambiguous. CDR1 is SGHDT and CDR2 is YYEEEE in the germline V gene. Deletions cut 0 bases from V and 2 bases from J, with 14 bases between. The CDR3 consists of 16 residues. DNA of the CDR3: TGTGCCAGCAGCTTGGGACACCGATCCCCCAACTATGGCTACACCTTC. Its protein product is CASSLGHRSPNYGYTF.

This clonotype came up many times. The chain employs TRBV2 and TRBJ1-5, with TRBD1 as a possible D gene (6 bases). The CDR3 runs to 12 residues. The germline gives CDR1 SNHLY, CDR2 FYNNEI. V lost 6 bases and J lost 5, with 8 bases in between. In DNA, the CDR3 is TGTGCCAGCAGGGGGGGCGATCAGCCCCAGCATTTT. The encoded protein is CASRGGDQPQHF.

The chain uses TRBV7-9 and TRBJ1-1, with a possible D match to TRBD1 (6 bases). V dropped 1 base and J dropped 10 bases, with 13 bases sitting between them. Germline values: CDR1 SEHNR, CDR2 FQNEAQ (reference sequence). The CDR3 totals 13 residues. The CDR3 spells CASSLVLGTRAFF. Here the CDR3 DNA reads TGTGCCAGCAGCTTAGTGCTAGGGACACGAGCTTTCTTT.

On this clonotype: The conserved final phenylalanine or tryptophan is absent from the CDR3, which likely points to a read error. This chain links TRBV7-2 with TRBJ2-5; TRBD2 is a possible D gene (6 bases). Germline V gives CDR1 SGHTA, CDR2 FQGNSA. This CDR3 has 12 amino acids. CDR3 loop: CASGLGGEAQYL. CDR3 DNA sequence: TGTGCCAGCGGCTTAGGCGGGGAGGCCCAGTACCTC.

There are many counts of this clonotype. The CDR3 DNA is TGCAGCGTGAGGCCCGGGACTAGCGGGAGACGGGGCGAGCAGTACTTC. It translates to CSVRPGTSGRRGEQYF. The V and J genes are TRBV29-1 and TRBJ2-7, with 14 bases matching TRBD2. In germline, CDR1 is SQVTM, CDR2 ANQGSEA. The CDR3 consists of 16 residues. V trimming: 6 bases; J trimming: 6 bases; junction bases outside the gene matches: 13.